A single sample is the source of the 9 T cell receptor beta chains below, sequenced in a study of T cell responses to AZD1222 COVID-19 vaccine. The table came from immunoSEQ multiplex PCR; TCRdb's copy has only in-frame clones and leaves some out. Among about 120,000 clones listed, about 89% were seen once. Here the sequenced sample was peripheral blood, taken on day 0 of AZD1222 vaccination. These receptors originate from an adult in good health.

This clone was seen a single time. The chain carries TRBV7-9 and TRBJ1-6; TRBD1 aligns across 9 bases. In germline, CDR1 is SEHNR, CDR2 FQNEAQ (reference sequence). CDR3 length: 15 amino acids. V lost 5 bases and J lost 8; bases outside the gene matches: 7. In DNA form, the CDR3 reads TGTGCCAGCAGCCCACCCGGGACAGGGTATTCACCCCTCCACTTT. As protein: CASSPPGTGYSPLHF.

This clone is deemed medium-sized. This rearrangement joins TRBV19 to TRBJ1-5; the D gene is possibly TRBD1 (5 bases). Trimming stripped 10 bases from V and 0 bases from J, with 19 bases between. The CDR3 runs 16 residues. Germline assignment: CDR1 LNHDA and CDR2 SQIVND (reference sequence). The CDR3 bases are TGTGCCACAACCCGATCTGGCAGGGATAGCAATCAGCCCCAGCATTTT. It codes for CATTRSGRDSNQPQHF.

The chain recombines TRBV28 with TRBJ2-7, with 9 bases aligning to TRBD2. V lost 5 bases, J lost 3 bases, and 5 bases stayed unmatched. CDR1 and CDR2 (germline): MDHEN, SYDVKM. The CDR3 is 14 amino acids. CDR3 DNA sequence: TGTGCCAGCAGTACACCTAGCGGGGTCTACGAGCAGTACTTC. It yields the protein CASSTPSGVYEQYF.

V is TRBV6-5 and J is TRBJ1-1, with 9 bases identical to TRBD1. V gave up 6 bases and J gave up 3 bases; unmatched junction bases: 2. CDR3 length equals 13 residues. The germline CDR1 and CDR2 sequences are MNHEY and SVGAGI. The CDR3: CASSGTGHTEAFF. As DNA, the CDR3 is TGTGCCAGCAGCGGGACAGGGCACACTGAAGCTTTCTTT.

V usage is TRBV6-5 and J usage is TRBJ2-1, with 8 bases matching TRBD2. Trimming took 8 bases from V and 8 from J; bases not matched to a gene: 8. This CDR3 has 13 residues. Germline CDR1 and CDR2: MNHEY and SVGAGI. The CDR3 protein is CASLDGGAHEQFF. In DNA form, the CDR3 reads TGTGCCAGCCTTGACGGGGGGGCCCATGAGCAGTTCTTC.

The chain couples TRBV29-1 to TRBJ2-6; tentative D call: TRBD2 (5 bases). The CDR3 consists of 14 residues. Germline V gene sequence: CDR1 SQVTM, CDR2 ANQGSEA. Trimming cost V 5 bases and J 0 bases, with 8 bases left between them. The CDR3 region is CSVSGTSGANVLTF. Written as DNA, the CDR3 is TGCAGCGTTTCGGGAACCTCTGGGGCCAACGTCCTGACTTTC.

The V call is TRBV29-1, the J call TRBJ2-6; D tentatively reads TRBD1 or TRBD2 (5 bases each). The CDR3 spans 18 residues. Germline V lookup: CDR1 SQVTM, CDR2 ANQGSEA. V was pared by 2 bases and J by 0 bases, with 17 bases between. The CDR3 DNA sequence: TGCAGCGTTGAAAACCGGGACCCCGGCCGCTCTGGGGCCAACGTCCTGACTTTC. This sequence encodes CSVENRDPGRSGANVLTF.

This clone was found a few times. The CDR3 DNA is TGCGCCAGCAGCTTGACAGAACGAGATGGCTACACCTTC. It translates to CASSLTERDGYTF. V gene TRBV5-1 combines with J gene TRBJ1-2; D remains unclear. The V gene lost 1 base and the J gene lost 6 bases, with 10 bases spanning the gap. The length of the CDR3 is 13 residues. Germline V gives CDR1 SGHRS, CDR2 YFSETQ.

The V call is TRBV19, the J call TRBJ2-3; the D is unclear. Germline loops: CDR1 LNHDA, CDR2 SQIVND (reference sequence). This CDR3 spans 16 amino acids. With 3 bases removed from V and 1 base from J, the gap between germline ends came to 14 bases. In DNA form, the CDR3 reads TGTGCCAGTAGTATCACCCGGCCACAAGGCACAGATACGCAGTATTTT. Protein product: CASSITRPQGTDTQYF.